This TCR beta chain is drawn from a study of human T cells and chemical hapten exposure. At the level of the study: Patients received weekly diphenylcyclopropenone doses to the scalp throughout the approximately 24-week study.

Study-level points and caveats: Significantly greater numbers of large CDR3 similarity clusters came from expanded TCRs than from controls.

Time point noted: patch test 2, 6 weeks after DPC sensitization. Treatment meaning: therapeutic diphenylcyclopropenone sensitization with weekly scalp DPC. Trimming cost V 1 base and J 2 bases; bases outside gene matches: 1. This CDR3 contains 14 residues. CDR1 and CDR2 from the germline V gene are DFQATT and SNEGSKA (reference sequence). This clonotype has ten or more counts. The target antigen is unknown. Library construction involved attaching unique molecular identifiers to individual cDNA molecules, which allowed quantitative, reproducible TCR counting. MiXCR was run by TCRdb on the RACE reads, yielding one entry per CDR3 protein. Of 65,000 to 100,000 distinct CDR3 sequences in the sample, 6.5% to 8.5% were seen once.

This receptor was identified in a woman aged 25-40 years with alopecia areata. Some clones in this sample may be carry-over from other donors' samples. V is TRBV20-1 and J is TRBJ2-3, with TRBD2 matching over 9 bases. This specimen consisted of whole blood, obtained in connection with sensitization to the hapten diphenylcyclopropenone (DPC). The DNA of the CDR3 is TGCAGTGCTAGAGGACTAGCGGACACAGATACGCAGTATTTT. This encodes CSARGLADTDTQYF.